Listed below are T cell receptor beta chains from one sample, sequenced in a study of T-cell memory formation after mild COVID-19. TCRdb analysed the 5' RACE reads with MiXCR anew, one entry per CDR3 protein. This sample has hundreds of thousands of distinct CDR3 sequences, with over 20% found just once. The specimen sequenced was PBMCs or a T cell subset sorted from them (not recorded which). Receptors originate from an adult woman who had mild COVID-19 (a few samples of this study predate the infection). Cell type and time point are not known. Each CDR3 is given with its conserved first and last residue. Fields, in order: V gene, J gene, clone size, D gene, CDR3 DNA, CDR3 protein. A D gene is named only where the DNA matches it firmly. Size tells how often a clone was seen (once, few, many) or the class of an expanded clone, and some rows leave it out.

v_gene: TRBV3-1
j_gene: TRBJ2-7
abundance: .
d_gene: .
CDR3nt: TGTGCCAGCAGCCAAGAGAGGGACGAGCAGTACTTC
CDR3aa: CASSQERDEQYF

v_gene: TRBV20-1
j_gene: TRBJ2-3
abundance: .
d_gene: .
CDR3nt: TGCAGTGCCACTAGGGGGGGGCAGTCAGGTCGGTACACCACGCAGTATTTT
CDR3aa: CSATRGGQSGRYTTQYF

v_gene: TRBV7-3
j_gene: TRBJ2-1
abundance: many
d_gene: TRBD1
CDR3nt: TGTGCCAGCAGCCCGACAGGGGGGGCCCCAAATGAGCAGTTCTTC
CDR3aa: CASSPTGGAPNEQFF

v_gene: TRBV7-9
j_gene: TRBJ2-3
abundance: few
d_gene: TRBD2
CDR3nt: TGTGCCAGCAGTCCCCCCTCTACTAGCGGGAGAGCAGATACGCAGTATTTT
CDR3aa: CASSPPSTSGRADTQYF

v_gene: TRBV12-3/TRBV12-4
j_gene: TRBJ2-1
abundance: few
d_gene: TRBD2
CDR3nt: TGTGCCAGCAGTTTACGCGGGGGGGCTAGTAATGAGCAGTTCTTC
CDR3aa: CASSLRGGASNEQFF

v_gene: TRBV7-9
j_gene: TRBJ1-1
abundance: .
d_gene: .
CDR3nt: TGTGCCAGCAGCCAGCTGACCGGGGGGGACACTGAAGCTTTCTTT
CDR3aa: CASSQLTGGDTEAFF

v_gene: TRBV30
j_gene: TRBJ2-7
abundance: .
d_gene: .
CDR3nt: TGTGCCTGGAGTCCCGTCGCACAAGGCGAGCAGTACTTC
CDR3aa: CAWSPVAQGEQYF

v_gene: TRBV5-1
j_gene: TRBJ2-3
abundance: .
d_gene: .
CDR3nt: TGCGCCAGCTCCCCCGGCGGGGTTGTGGCAGATACGCAGTATTTT
CDR3aa: CASSPGGVVADTQYF

v_gene: TRBV20-1
j_gene: TRBJ2-4
abundance: few
d_gene: TRBD2
CDR3nt: TGCAGTGCTAGGGAATCAAGCGGGAGAAAGCACATTCAGTACTTC
CDR3aa: CSARESSGRKHIQYF

v_gene: TRBV10-3
j_gene: TRBJ2-7
abundance: few
d_gene: TRBD2
CDR3nt: TGTGCCATCACCTCGGGACTAGCGGGATTCGACGAGCAGTACTTC
CDR3aa: CAITSGLAGFDEQYF

v_gene: TRBV7-9
j_gene: TRBJ2-2
abundance: .
d_gene: .
CDR3nt: TGTGCCAGCCTAGAAGGGCGTCCGGGGGAGCTGTTTTTT
CDR3aa: CASLEGRPGELFF

v_gene: TRBV6-1
j_gene: TRBJ2-5
abundance: .
d_gene: TRBD1
CDR3nt: TGTGCCAGCAGCCCGGGACAGGGGGCTACAGAGACCCAGTACTTC
CDR3aa: CASSPGQGATETQYF

v_gene: TRBV4-1
j_gene: TRBJ2-1
abundance: .
d_gene: TRBD2
CDR3nt: TGCGCCAGCAGCCAAGTGGGACTAGCGAGATACAATGAGCAGTTCTTC
CDR3aa: CASSQVGLARYNEQFF

v_gene: TRBV20-1
j_gene: TRBJ1-6
abundance: .
d_gene: .
CDR3nt: TGCAGTGCGCGCCGGGATGGAGACTATAATTCACCCCTCCACTTT
CDR3aa: CSARRDGDYNSPLHF

v_gene: TRBV5-4
j_gene: TRBJ2-6
abundance: few
d_gene: .
CDR3nt: TGTGCCAGCAGCTTGGACCGAACCACTGGGGCCAACGTCCTGACTTTC
CDR3aa: CASSLDRTTGANVLTF

v_gene: TRBV5-1
j_gene: TRBJ1-2
abundance: few
d_gene: TRBD1
CDR3nt: TGCGCCAGCAGCTCCGGACAGGGAGGCTATGGCTACACCTTC
CDR3aa: CASSSGQGGYGYTF

v_gene: TRBV7-9
j_gene: TRBJ1-4
abundance: .
d_gene: .
CDR3nt: TGTGCCAGCAGCTTAGGCCCCAGCCTGAATGAAAAACTGTTTTTT
CDR3aa: CASSLGPSLNEKLFF

v_gene: TRBV20-1
j_gene: TRBJ2-7
abundance: .
d_gene: .
CDR3nt: TGCAGTGCCTATAGTGGTGGGGGGCCCCGCCACGAGCAGTACTTC
CDR3aa: CSAYSGGGPRHEQYF

v_gene: TRBV9
j_gene: TRBJ2-5
abundance: few
d_gene: .
CDR3nt: TGTGCCAGCAGCGTAGCACCCGGCCAAGAGACCCAGTACTTC
CDR3aa: CASSVAPGQETQYF

v_gene: TRBV12-3/TRBV12-4
j_gene: TRBJ2-1
abundance: many
d_gene: TRBD2
CDR3nt: TGTGCCAGCAGTCAGCAACTAGCGGGGTACAATGAGCAGTTCTTC
CDR3aa: CASSQQLAGYNEQFF

v_gene: TRBV7-8
j_gene: TRBJ2-7
abundance: few
d_gene: .
CDR3nt: TGTGCCAGCAGCTTAGTGGGGAGGGAGCAGTACTTC
CDR3aa: CASSLVGREQYF

v_gene: TRBV29-1
j_gene: TRBJ2-2
abundance: few
d_gene: TRBD1
CDR3nt: TGCAGCGTTGAAGTGTCAGGGGGAATCACCGGGGAGCTGTTTTTT
CDR3aa: CSVEVSGGITGELFF

v_gene: TRBV5-1
j_gene: TRBJ2-7
abundance: .
d_gene: TRBD1
CDR3nt: TGCGCCAGCACTCCCGGGGACAGGGGGAGGTACGAGCAGTACTTC
CDR3aa: CASTPGDRGRYEQYF